The T cell receptor beta chain described here comes from a study of control samples from healthy donors and cancer patients. The germline V gene encodes CDR1 SGHTA and CDR2 FQGNSA. This CDR3 has 16 residues. The V end was cut by 4 bases, the J end by 7 bases, with 23 bases between. Libraries were prepared by immunoSEQ multiplex PCR; TCRdb keeps only in-frame clonotypes and omits some of them. The table records approximately 50,000 clones, 75% to 90% of them present only once. This rearrangement joins TRBV7-2 to TRBJ2-7; D may match TRBD1 or TRBD2 (5 bases each). This TCR was recovered from a man aged 60 to 75 with head and neck cancer. Material: PBMCs. The CDR3 nucleotides are TGTGCCAGCAGCTCATTGGTTGGGACCCTAGGTGGGGAGCAGTACTTC. This sequence encodes CASSSLVGTLGGEQYF. The variable domain in full, completed from reference TRBV7-2 and TRBJ2-7, reads GAGVSQSPSNKVTEKGKDVELRCDPISGHTALYWYRQSLGQGLEFLIYFQGNSAPDKSGLPSDRFSAERTGGSVSTLTIQRTQQEDSAVYLCASSSLVGTLGGEQYFGPGTRLTVT.